A selection of T cell receptor beta chains follows, all from one sample in a study of blood T cells in healthy people across ages. MiXCR, run by TCRdb on the 5' RACE reads, gives a single entry per CDR3 protein. The data contain around 2 million distinct CDR3 sequences, about 39% of them seen just once; the ten biggest clones take up more than 20%. The material sequenced was blood. These receptors were obtained from a human donor in good health. CDR3s include the opening cysteine and the closing phenylalanine or tryptophan. The D gene is left open where the match is weak. The listing skips clone size in some rows; elsewhere it reads once, few, many or a size class.

CDR3 DNA: TGCGCCAGCCGCCCCGGGCGGGGGGAACGGTATGAGCAGTTCTTC
CDR3 protein: CASRPGRGERYEQFF
V gene: TRBV5-1
J gene: TRBJ2-1
clone size: few
D gene: TRBD2

CDR3 DNA: TGTGCCGGCAGTTTGTGGGAGGGCCGCGAGCAGTTCTTC
CDR3 protein: CAGSLWEGREQFF
V gene: TRBV27
J gene: TRBJ2-1
clone size: -
D gene: TRBD2

CDR3 DNA: TGCAGTGCTAGAGATCTGGTCTGGGGACGAGAGACCCAGTACTTC
CDR3 protein: CSARDLVWGRETQYF
V gene: TRBV20-1
J gene: TRBJ2-5
clone size: few
D gene: -

CDR3 DNA: TGCAGCGAATGGACTAGAGGGGATACGCAGTATTTT
CDR3 protein: CSEWTRGDTQYF
V gene: TRBV29-1
J gene: TRBJ2-3
clone size: few
D gene: TRBD2

CDR3 DNA: TGTGCCAGCAGCCCATCGTGGGGTAGGGGGCGTATGAACACTGAAGCTTTCTTT
CDR3 protein: CASSPSWGRGRMNTEAFF
V gene: TRBV14
J gene: TRBJ1-1
clone size: -
D gene: TRBD1

CDR3 DNA: TGCAGTGCTAGAGATCTCTTTGGTCAGCCCCAGCATTTT
CDR3 protein: CSARDLFGQPQHF
V gene: TRBV20-1
J gene: TRBJ1-5
clone size: few
D gene: -

CDR3 DNA: TGTGCCAGCTCACCTGCAGGACACTATGGCTACACCTTC
CDR3 protein: CASSPAGHYGYTF
V gene: TRBV18
J gene: TRBJ1-2
clone size: few
D gene: -

CDR3 DNA: TGCAGCGTTGAACCCCAGGGGGTGATATTCCAAGAGACCCAGTACTTC
CDR3 protein: CSVEPQGVIFQETQYF
V gene: TRBV29-1
J gene: TRBJ2-5
clone size: many
D gene: TRBD1

CDR3 DNA: TGTGCCAGCAGCCAAGAAAGCACCAGGGGCCTTCTTGGCTACACCTTC
CDR3 protein: CASSQESTRGLLGYTF
V gene: TRBV3-1
J gene: TRBJ1-2
clone size: few
D gene: -

CDR3 DNA: TGTGCCAGCCAGGACATCTACGAGCAGTACTTC
CDR3 protein: CASQDIYEQYF
V gene: TRBV25-1
J gene: TRBJ2-7
clone size: many
D gene: -

CDR3 DNA: TGTGCCAGCAGTTTAGAGCTTTTTGGCGGCAATGAGCAGTTCTTC
CDR3 protein: CASSLELFGGNEQFF
V gene: TRBV12-3/TRBV12-4
J gene: TRBJ2-1
clone size: few
D gene: -

CDR3 DNA: TGCAGCTTCAAGGGGGAGATAACGTACGAGCAGTACTTC
CDR3 protein: CSFKGEITYEQYF
V gene: TRBV29-1
J gene: TRBJ2-7
clone size: -
D gene: -

CDR3 DNA: TGTGCCGTTCTCGGAGGTGGTGGAGAGCAGTACTTC
CDR3 protein: CAVLGGGGEQYF
V gene: TRBV27
J gene: TRBJ2-7
clone size: many
D gene: -

CDR3 DNA: TGCAGTGCTAGTGCAGGGACGGTTCAGCCCCAGCATTTT
CDR3 protein: CSASAGTVQPQHF
V gene: TRBV20-1
J gene: TRBJ1-5
clone size: -
D gene: -

CDR3 DNA: TGTGCCAGCACGTCGCCGGGGCAATTACCCTACAATGAGCAGTTCTTC
CDR3 protein: CASTSPGQLPYNEQFF
V gene: TRBV28
J gene: TRBJ2-1
clone size: -
D gene: -

CDR3 DNA: TGTGCCACCAGTTGGTACCAAGAGACCCAGTACTTC
CDR3 protein: CATSWYQETQYF
V gene: TRBV15
J gene: TRBJ2-5
clone size: -
D gene: -

CDR3 DNA: TGTGCCACCAGCAGAGAGGGGGGCTGGGAGACCCAGTACTTC
CDR3 protein: CATSREGGWETQYF
V gene: TRBV15
J gene: TRBJ2-5
clone size: -
D gene: -

CDR3 DNA: TGTGCCAGCAGCTCCAGGGTGAGCTCCTACGAGCAGTACTTC
CDR3 protein: CASSSRVSSYEQYF
V gene: TRBV13
J gene: TRBJ2-7
clone size: few
D gene: -

CDR3 DNA: TGTGCCAGCAGCTCCTTTGTTCTTAGCGGTATCTACGAGCAGTACTTC
CDR3 protein: CASSSFVLSGIYEQYF
V gene: TRBV7-9
J gene: TRBJ2-7
clone size: -
D gene: -

CDR3 DNA: TGCGCCAGCAGCCGTTTGGGGACACCATACAATGAGCAGTTCTTC
CDR3 protein: CASSRLGTPYNEQFF
V gene: TRBV4-1
J gene: TRBJ2-1
clone size: -
D gene: -

CDR3 DNA: TGCAGTGCTAGAGGGGGTGGACGTCGCGCTTTCTTT
CDR3 protein: CSARGGGRRAFF
V gene: TRBV20-1
J gene: TRBJ1-1
clone size: -
D gene: -

CDR3 DNA: TGCAGTGCTCACAGCTCCTACGAGCAGTACTTC
CDR3 protein: CSAHSSYEQYF
V gene: TRBV20-1
J gene: TRBJ2-7
clone size: -
D gene: -

CDR3 DNA: TGTGCCAGCAGCTTATTCGTCTCAGGTGTATTACTGGGCTACACCTTC
CDR3 protein: CASSLFVSGVLLGYTF
V gene: TRBV7-2
J gene: TRBJ1-2
clone size: few
D gene: -

CDR3 DNA: TGTGCCAGCAGTTTTCAGGGGGTGGAGACCCAGTACTTC
CDR3 protein: CASSFQGVETQYF
V gene: TRBV12-3/TRBV12-4
J gene: TRBJ2-5
clone size: -
D gene: TRBD1

CDR3 DNA: TGTGCCAGCAGCCGGGGTTCGGCCAAAAACATTCAGTACTTC
CDR3 protein: CASSRGSAKNIQYF
V gene: TRBV12-3/TRBV12-4
J gene: TRBJ2-4
clone size: -
D gene: -

CDR3 DNA: TGTGGGGACACTGAAGCTTTCTTT
CDR3 protein: CGDTEAFF
V gene: TRBV12-3/TRBV12-4
J gene: TRBJ1-1
clone size: -
D gene: -

CDR3 DNA: TGCGCCATCAAGGATCACGGACTAGCGGGGGGATTAGGCGAGCAGTACTTC
CDR3 protein: CAIKDHGLAGGLGEQYF
V gene: TRBV10-3
J gene: TRBJ2-7
clone size: -
D gene: TRBD2

CDR3 DNA: TGTGCCAGCAGCTTAGCACCGGCGGAGGGTGAGCAGTTCTTC
CDR3 protein: CASSLAPAEGEQFF
V gene: TRBV7-2
J gene: TRBJ2-1
clone size: -
D gene: -

CDR3 DNA: TGTGCCAGCATACGGGCTAGCGGGATAAATACGCAGTATTTT
CDR3 protein: CASIRASGINTQYF
V gene: TRBV28
J gene: TRBJ2-3
clone size: -
D gene: TRBD2

CDR3 DNA: TGCAGTGCTAGAGATCCCAGGGGGACGCGGGAGCGTGACATTCAGTACTTC
CDR3 protein: CSARDPRGTRERDIQYF
V gene: TRBV20-1
J gene: TRBJ2-4
clone size: few
D gene: -

CDR3 DNA: TGCGCCAGCAGCCGTATAAGCGACTTAAACTACGAGCAGTACTTC
CDR3 protein: CASSRISDLNYEQYF
V gene: TRBV5-1
J gene: TRBJ2-7
clone size: -
D gene: -

CDR3 DNA: TGTGCCAGCAGAGACATCGACACATTTTATCTGGGGGCCAACGTCCTGACTTTC
CDR3 protein: CASRDIDTFYLGANVLTF
V gene: TRBV6-2/TRBV6-3
J gene: TRBJ2-6
clone size: -
D gene: -

CDR3 DNA: TGTGCCAGCAGCCGGACTCTGGGACTAGCGAGCGAGCAGTACTTC
CDR3 protein: CASSRTLGLASEQYF
V gene: TRBV12-3/TRBV12-4
J gene: TRBJ2-7
clone size: -
D gene: TRBD2

CDR3 DNA: TGTGCCAGCAGCCCCACACCGGGACAGGGGAATTTGTATGGCTACACCTTC
CDR3 protein: CASSPTPGQGNLYGYTF
V gene: TRBV7-8
J gene: TRBJ1-2
clone size: few
D gene: TRBD1

CDR3 DNA: TGTGCCAGCAGCTTAGCAGGGCTCGTCAATCAGCCCCAGCATTTT
CDR3 protein: CASSLAGLVNQPQHF
V gene: TRBV7-2
J gene: TRBJ1-5
clone size: -
D gene: -

CDR3 DNA: TGTGCCAGCAGCTGGAGGATACAAAAAAGCACAGATACGCAGTATTTT
CDR3 protein: CASSWRIQKSTDTQYF
V gene: TRBV5-6
J gene: TRBJ2-3
clone size: -
D gene: -

CDR3 DNA: TGCAGTGCTAGAGACCCCGACAGGGACCTAGAAAAACTGTTTTTT
CDR3 protein: CSARDPDRDLEKLFF
V gene: TRBV20-1
J gene: TRBJ1-4
clone size: -
D gene: TRBD1

CDR3 DNA: TGCAGCGTTGGATTTGGGCAGGTCGACTACAATGAGCAGTTCTTC
CDR3 protein: CSVGFGQVDYNEQFF
V gene: TRBV29-1
J gene: TRBJ2-1
clone size: many
D gene: -

CDR3 DNA: TGCAGCGTTGAGTGGGTGAGGGGTACTGAAGCTTTCTTT
CDR3 protein: CSVEWVRGTEAFF
V gene: TRBV29-1
J gene: TRBJ1-1
clone size: few
D gene: -

CDR3 DNA: TGCAGTGCTCCTCCAGAGAGCAATCAGCCCCAGCATTTT
CDR3 protein: CSAPPESNQPQHF
V gene: TRBV20-1
J gene: TRBJ1-5
clone size: -
D gene: -

CDR3 DNA: TGCGCCAGCAGCTCGAGCGGGGGGGCGATAAACATTCAGTACTTC
CDR3 protein: CASSSSGGAINIQYF
V gene: TRBV5-1
J gene: TRBJ2-4
clone size: -
D gene: TRBD2

CDR3 DNA: TGCAGCGTAGGACATAGCCTGGCGGATGGCTACACCTTC
CDR3 protein: CSVGHSLADGYTF
V gene: TRBV29-1
J gene: TRBJ1-2
clone size: -
D gene: -